This record concerns one T cell receptor (beta chain) sequence. Its matching antigen is unknown. 5' RACE with UMI labels generated the TRB cDNA libraries. TCRdb processed the 5' RACE reads again and assigns one entry to each CDR3 protein, with no DNA. The sample includes about 40,000 distinct CDR3 sequences. Germline assignment: CDR1 MDHEN and CDR2 SYDVKM. The CDR3 is 12 amino acids. The entry originates in a study of CXCR3-negative and CXCR3-positive naive CD8 T cells. Study details: With about 1.5 +/- 0.3 million reads per library, the TRB reads numbered some 130 million in total. Study-level points and caveats: Memory cells diverged, while naive CXCR3-positive and CXCR3-negative cells had similar TRBV-TRBJ usage. Post-cryopreservation CXCR3 expression was partly diminished, and the bulk of assays employed fresh PBMCs.

The V call is TRBV28, the J call TRBJ2-7. Sequenced sample: memory CD8+ T cells from blood. This clonotype was sampled from a human donor in good health. Some clones in this sample may be carry-over from other donors' samples. The CDR3: CASKDQSYEQYF.